These T cell receptor beta chains were read from a single sample in a study of OX40 agonist ivuxolimab in advanced cancers. The method was immunoSEQ multiplex PCR; TCRdb's version includes in-frame clones alone and lacks a portion of them. The sample shows 55,000 to 65,000 clones, about 90% of them seen only once. Sequencing was performed on CD4+ or CD8+ T cells sorted from blood, taken in a trial of the OX40 agonist ivuxolimab. These receptors were obtained from an adult with an advanced solid tumor such as melanoma, head and neck, liver or kidney cancer. CDR3s leave out the opening cysteine and the closing phenylalanine or tryptophan.

v_call: TRBV27; j_call: TRBJ2-1; cdr3_aa: ASSIRLAGGTEQF
v_call: TRBV5-5; j_call: TRBJ1-2; cdr3_aa: ASSLTVYGYT
v_call: TRBV29-1; j_call: TRBJ1-1; cdr3_aa: SVETLNTEAF
v_call: TRBV28; j_call: TRBJ2-6; cdr3_aa: ASSLVVTGANVLT
v_call: TRBV4-3; j_call: TRBJ2-1; cdr3_aa: ASSQDTGLAGSNEQF
v_call: TRBV30; j_call: TRBJ2-2; cdr3_aa: AFLRPGELF
v_call: TRBV10-3; j_call: TRBJ1-5; cdr3_aa: AISESGREGANQPQH
v_call: TRBV5-4; j_call: TRBJ2-1; cdr3_aa: ASGEQGRINEQF
v_call: TRBV5-6; j_call: TRBJ1-1; cdr3_aa: ASSLDLVNTEAF
v_call: TRBV7-6; j_call: TRBJ1-3; cdr3_aa: ASSPIGPGNTIY
v_call: TRBV27; j_call: TRBJ2-7; cdr3_aa: ASSLGGGGGEQY
v_call: TRBV9; j_call: TRBJ1-6; cdr3_aa: ASSVGTVANSPLH
v_call: TRBV27; j_call: TRBJ2-1; cdr3_aa: ASSLLPAVGMANWLNEQF
v_call: TRBV25-1; j_call: TRBJ2-1; cdr3_aa: ASMREGRNEQF